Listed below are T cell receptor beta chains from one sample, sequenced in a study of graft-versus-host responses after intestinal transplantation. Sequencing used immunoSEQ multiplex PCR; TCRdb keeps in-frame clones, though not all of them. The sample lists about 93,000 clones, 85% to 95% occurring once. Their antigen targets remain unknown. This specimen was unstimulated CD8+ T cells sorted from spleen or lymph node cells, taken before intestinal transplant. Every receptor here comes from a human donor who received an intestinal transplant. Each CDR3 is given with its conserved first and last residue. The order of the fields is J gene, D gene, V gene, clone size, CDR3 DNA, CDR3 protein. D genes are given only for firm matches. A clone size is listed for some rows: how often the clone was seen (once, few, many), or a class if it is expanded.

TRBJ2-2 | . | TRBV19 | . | TGTGCCAGTAGCTTTAACACCGGGGAGCTGTTTTTT | CASSFNTGELFF
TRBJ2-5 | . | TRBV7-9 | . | TGTGCCAGCAGCTCCTCGCGCGCATCTAGTTTCGGGACCCAGTACTTC | CASSSSRASSFGTQYF
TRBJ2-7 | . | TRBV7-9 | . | TGTGCCAGCACCATGGGAGACAACCCCTACGAGCAGTACTTC | CASTMGDNPYEQYF
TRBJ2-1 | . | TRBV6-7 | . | TGTGCCAGCAGTTACTCGACCGGGGATTATGAGCAGTTCTTC | CASSYSTGDYEQFF
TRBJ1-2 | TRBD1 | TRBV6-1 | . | TGTGCCAGCAGTGCCTCACAGGGGGCGCAAGGCTACACCTTC | CASSASQGAQGYTF
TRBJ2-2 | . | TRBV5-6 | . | TGTGCCAGCAGCTACTTATTGACCGGGGAGCTGTTTTTT | CASSYLLTGELFF
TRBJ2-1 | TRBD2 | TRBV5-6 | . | TGTGCCAGCAGCTTATGGGGTAGACTAGCGCCTACCCTAGATGAGCAGTTCTTC | CASSLWGRLAPTLDEQFF
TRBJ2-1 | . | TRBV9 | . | TGTGCCAGCAGCGTAGATGGGGGGACTGAGCAGTTCTTC | CASSVDGGTEQFF
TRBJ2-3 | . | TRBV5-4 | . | TGTGCCAGCAGCTTGGGTTCATTCGTCGCGGGACCCCGCACAGATACGCAGTATTTT | CASSLGSFVAGPRTDTQYF
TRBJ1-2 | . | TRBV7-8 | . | TGTGCCAGCAGCGCCAGACAGGTTATTGATGGCTACACCTTC | CASSARQVIDGYTF
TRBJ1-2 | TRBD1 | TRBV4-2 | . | TGTGCCAGCAGCCAAGCTAAAGCCGGAATGACAGGGTTGGGCTACACCTTC | CASSQAKAGMTGLGYTF
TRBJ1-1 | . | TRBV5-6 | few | TGTGCCAGCAGCTCGCAGGGCACTGAAGCTTTCTTT | CASSSQGTEAFF
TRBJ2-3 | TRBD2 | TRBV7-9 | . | TGTGCCAGCAGGCATAGCGGGGTATTAGATACGCAGTATTTT | CASRHSGVLDTQYF